The T cell receptor beta chain described here comes from a study of shared clonotypes between healthy human individuals. Points from the study as a whole: Sorted-subset sequencing, rarefaction showed, was incomplete despite large depth.

Assay: immunoSEQ multiplex PCR; the TCRdb copy retains only in-frame clones and omits some. The sample shows about 2.1 million clones, 90% to 95% of them seen only once. The length of the CDR3 is 16 residues. The germline V gene encodes CDR1 MNHEY and CDR2 SMNVEV (reference sequence). Trimming at V came to 5 bases and at J to 2 bases, leaving 9 bases not matched to a gene. Details on this clone: Antigen specificity is unknown.

In the naive CD8 group, cells lacked CD45RO and were positively selected for CCR7, so terminally differentiated effector memory CD45RA+ cells were left out. The gene calls are TRBV27 and TRBJ2-3; 8 bases match TRBD2. The sequence came from a man aged 18 to 30 in good health. Some clones in this sample may be carry-over from other donors' samples. Sequencing was done on a sample of naive CD8+ T cells from PBMCs. The CDR3 region has the DNA TGTGCCAGCAGTCTCCTTAATAGCGGGGCCACAGATACGCAGTATTTT. It translates to CASSLLNSGATDTQYF.